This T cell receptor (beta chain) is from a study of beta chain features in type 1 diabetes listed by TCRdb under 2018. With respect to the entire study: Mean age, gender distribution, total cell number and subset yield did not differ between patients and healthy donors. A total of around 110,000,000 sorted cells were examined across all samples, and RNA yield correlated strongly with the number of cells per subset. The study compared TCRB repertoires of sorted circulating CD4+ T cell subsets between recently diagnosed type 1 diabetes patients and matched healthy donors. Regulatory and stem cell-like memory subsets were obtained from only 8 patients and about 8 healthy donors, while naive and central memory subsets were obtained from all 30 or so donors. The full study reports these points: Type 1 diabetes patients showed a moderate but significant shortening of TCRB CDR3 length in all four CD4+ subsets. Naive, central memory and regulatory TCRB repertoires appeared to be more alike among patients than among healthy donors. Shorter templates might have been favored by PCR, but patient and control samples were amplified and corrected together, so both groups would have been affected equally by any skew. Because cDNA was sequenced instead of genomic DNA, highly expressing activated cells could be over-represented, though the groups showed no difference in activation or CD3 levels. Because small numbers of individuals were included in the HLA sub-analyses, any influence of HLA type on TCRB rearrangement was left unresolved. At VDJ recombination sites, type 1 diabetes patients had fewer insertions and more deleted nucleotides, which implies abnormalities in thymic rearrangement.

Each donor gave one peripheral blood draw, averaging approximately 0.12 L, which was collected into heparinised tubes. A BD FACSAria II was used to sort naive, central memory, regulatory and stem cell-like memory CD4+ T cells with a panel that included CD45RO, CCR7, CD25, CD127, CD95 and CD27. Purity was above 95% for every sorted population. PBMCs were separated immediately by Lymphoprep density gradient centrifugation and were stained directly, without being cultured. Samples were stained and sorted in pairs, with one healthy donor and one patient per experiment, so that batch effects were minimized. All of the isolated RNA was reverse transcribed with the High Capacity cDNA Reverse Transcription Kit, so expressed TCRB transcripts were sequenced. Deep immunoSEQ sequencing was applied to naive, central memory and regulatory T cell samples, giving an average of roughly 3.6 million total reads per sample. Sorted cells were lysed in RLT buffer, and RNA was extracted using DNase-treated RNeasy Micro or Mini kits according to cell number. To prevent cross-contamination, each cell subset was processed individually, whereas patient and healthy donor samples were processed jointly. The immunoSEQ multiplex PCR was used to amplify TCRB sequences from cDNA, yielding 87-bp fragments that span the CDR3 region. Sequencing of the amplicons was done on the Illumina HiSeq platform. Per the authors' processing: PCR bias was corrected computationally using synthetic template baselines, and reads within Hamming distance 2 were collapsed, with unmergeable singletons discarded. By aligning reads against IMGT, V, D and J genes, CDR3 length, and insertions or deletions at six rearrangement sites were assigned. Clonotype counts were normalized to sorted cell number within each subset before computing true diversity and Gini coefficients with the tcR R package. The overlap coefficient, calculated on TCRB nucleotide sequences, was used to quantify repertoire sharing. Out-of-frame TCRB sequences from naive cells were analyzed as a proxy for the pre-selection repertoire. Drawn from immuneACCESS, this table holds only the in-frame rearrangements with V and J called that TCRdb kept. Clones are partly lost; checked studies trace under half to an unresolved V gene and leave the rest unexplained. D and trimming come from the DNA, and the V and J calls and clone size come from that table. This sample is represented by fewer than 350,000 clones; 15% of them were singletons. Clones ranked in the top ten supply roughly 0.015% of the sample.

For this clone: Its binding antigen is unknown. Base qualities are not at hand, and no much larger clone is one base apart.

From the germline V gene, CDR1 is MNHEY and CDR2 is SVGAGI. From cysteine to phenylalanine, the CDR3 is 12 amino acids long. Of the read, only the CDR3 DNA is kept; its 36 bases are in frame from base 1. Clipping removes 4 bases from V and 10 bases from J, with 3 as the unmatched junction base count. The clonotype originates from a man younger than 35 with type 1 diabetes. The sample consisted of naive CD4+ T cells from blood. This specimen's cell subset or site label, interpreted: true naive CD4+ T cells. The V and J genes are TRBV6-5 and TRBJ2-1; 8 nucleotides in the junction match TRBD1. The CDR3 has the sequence CASSLNRGEQFF. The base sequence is TGTGCCAGCAGTTTAAACAGGGGGGAGCAGTTCTTC.